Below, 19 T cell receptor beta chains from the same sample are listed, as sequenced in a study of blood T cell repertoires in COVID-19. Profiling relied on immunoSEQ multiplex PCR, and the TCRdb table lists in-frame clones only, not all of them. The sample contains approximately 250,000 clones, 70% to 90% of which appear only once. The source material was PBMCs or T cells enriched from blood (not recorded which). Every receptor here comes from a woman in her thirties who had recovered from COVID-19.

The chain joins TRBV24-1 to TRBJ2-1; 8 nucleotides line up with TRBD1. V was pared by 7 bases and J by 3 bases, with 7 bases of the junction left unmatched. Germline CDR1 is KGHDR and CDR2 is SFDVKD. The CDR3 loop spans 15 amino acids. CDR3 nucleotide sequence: TGTGCCACCAGCAAACAGGGGGGTGGCTACAATGAGCAGTTCTTC. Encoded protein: CATSKQGGGYNEQFF.

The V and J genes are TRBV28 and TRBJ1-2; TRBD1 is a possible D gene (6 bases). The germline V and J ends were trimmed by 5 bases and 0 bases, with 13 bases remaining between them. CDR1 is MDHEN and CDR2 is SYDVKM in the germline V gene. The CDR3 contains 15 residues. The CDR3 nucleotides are TGTGCCAGCAGTGGGGGCGCAGTAGCTAACTATGGCTACACCTTC. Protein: CASSGGAVANYGYTF.

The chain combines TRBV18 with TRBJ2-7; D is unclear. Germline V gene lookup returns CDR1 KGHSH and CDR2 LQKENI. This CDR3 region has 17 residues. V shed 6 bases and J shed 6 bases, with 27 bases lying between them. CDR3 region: CASSPLDAKHVRSEQYF. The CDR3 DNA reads TGTGCCAGCTCTCCCCTTGACGCCAAACACGTACGGAGCGAGCAGTACTTC. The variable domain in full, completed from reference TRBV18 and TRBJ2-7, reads NAGVMQNPRHLVRRRGQEARLRCSPMKGHSHVYWYRQLPEEGLKFMVYLQKENIIDESGMPKERFSAEFPKEGPSILRIQQVVRGDSAAYFCASSPLDAKHVRSEQYFGPGTRLTVT.

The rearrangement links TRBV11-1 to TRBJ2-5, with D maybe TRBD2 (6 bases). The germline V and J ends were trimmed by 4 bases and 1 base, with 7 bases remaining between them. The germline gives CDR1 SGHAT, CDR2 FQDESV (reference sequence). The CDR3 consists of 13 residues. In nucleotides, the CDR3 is TGTGCCAGCAGCTGGGGGGTCCAAGAGACCCAGTACTTC. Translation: CASSWGVQETQYF.

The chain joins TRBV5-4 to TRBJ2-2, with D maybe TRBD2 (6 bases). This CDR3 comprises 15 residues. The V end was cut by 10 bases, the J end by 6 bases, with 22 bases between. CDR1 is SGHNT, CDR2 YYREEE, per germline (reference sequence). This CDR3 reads CAVPLDGGLAGELFF. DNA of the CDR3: TGTGCCGTGCCCCTAGATGGAGGGTTGGCCGGGGAGCTGTTTTTT. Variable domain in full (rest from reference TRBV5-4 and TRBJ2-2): ETGVTQSPTHLIKTRGQQVTLRCSSQSGHNTVSWYQQALGQGPQFIFQYYREEENGRGNFPPRFSGLQFPNYSSELNVNALELDDSALYLCAVPLDGGLAGELFFGEGSRLTVL.

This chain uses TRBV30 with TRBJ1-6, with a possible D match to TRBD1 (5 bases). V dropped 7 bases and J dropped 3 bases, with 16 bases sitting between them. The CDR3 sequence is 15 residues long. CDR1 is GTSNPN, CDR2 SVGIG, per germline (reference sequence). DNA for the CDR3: TGTGCCTTGGCCTTACAGGTCAACTATAATTCACCCCTCCACTTT. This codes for CALALQVNYNSPLHF. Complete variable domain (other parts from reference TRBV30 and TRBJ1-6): SQTIHQWPATLVQPVGSPLSLECTVEGTSNPNLYWYRQAAGRGLQLLFYSVGIGQISSEVPQNLSASRPQDRQFILSSKKLLLSDSGFYLCALALQVNYNSPLHFGNGTRLTVT.

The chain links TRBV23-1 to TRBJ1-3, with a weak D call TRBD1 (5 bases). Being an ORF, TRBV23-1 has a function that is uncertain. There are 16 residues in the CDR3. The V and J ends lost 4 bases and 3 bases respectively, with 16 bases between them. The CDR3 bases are TGCGCCAGCAGTCCCCCTCGGGGGACGGTTGGAAACACCATATATTTT. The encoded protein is CASSPPRGTVGNTIYF.

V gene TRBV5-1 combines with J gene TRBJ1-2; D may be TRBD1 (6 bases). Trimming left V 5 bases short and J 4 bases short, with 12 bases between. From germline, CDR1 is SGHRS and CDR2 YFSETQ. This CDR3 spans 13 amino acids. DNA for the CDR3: TGCGCCAGCAGAACTGGACAGCCCTATGGCTACACCTTC. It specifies CASRTGQPYGYTF.

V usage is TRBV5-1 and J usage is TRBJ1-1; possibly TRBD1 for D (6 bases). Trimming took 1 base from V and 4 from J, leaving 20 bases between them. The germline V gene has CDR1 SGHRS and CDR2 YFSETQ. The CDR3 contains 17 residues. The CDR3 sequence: CASSLRGANEAGTEAFF. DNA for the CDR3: TGCGCCAGCAGCTTGCGGGGGGCGAACGAAGCGGGCACTGAAGCTTTCTTT.

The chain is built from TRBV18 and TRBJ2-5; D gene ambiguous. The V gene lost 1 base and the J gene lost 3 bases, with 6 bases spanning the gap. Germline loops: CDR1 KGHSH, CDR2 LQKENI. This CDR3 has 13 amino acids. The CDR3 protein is CASSPRHKETQYF. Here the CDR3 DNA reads TGTGCCAGCTCACCACGACACAAAGAGACCCAGTACTTC.

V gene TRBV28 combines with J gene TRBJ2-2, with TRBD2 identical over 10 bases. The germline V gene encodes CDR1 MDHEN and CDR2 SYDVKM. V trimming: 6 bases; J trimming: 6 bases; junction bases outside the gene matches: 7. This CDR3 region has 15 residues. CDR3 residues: CASRVAGGVAGELFF. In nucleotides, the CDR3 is TGTGCCAGCAGGGTAGCGGGAGGTGTTGCCGGGGAGCTGTTTTTT.

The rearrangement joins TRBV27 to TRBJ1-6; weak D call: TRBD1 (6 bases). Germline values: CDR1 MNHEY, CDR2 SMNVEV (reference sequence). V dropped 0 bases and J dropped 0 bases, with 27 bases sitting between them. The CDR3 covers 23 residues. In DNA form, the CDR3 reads TGTGCCAGCAGTTTATCCGGCCGAGTTTCCGGGACATCGAAGAGCTCCTATAATTCACCCCTCCACTTT. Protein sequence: CASSLSGRVSGTSKSSYNSPLHF.

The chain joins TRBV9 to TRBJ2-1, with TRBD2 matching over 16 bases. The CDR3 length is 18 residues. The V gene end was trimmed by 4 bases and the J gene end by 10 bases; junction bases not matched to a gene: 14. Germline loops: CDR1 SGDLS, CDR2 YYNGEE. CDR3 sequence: CASSPPGTSGRAPLEQFF. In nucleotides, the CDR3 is TGTGCCAGCAGCCCCCCGGGGACTAGCGGGAGGGCTCCCTTGGAGCAGTTCTTC. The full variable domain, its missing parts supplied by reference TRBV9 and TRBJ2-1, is DSGVTQTPKHLITATGQRVTLRCSPRSGDLSVYWYQQSLDQGLQFLIQYYNGEERAKGNILERFSAQQFPDLHSELNLSSLELGDSALYFCASSPPGTSGRAPLEQFFGPGTRLTVL.

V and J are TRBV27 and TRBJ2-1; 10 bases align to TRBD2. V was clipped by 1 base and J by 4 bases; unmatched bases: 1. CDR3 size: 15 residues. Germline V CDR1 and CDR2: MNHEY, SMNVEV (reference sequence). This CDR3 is CASSLFSGRYNEQFF. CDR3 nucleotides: TGTGCCAGCAGTTTATTTAGCGGGAGGTACAATGAGCAGTTCTTC.

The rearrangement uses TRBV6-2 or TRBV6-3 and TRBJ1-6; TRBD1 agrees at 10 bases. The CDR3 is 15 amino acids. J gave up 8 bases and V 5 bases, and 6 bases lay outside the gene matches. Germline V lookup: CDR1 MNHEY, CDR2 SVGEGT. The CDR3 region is CASSDPGTGDSPLHF. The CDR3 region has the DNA TGTGCCAGCAGTGACCCCGGGACAGGGGATTCACCCCTCCACTTT.

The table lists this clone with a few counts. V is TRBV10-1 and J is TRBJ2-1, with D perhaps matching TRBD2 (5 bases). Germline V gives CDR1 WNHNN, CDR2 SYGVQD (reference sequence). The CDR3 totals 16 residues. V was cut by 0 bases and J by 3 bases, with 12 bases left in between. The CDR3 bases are TGCGCCAGCAGTGAGTCGACTCGAGGGAGCTACAATGAGCAGTTCTTC. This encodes CASSESTRGSYNEQFF.

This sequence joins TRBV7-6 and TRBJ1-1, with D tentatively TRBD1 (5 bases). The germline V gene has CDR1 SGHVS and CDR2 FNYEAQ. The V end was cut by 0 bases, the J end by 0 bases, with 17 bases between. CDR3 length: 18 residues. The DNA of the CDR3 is TGTGCCAGCAGCTTAGCGGGGCGTGGCTTCCCCATGAACACTGAAGCTTTCTTT. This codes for CASSLAGRGFPMNTEAFF.

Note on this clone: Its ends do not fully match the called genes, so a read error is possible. DNA for the CDR3: TGTGCTAGCAGCTTAGCGACAGGGGGCGAGGAGACCCAGTACTTC. It translates to CASSLATGGEETQYF. V usage is TRBV7-7 and J usage is TRBJ2-5; 10 bases line up with TRBD1. The length of the CDR3 is 15 residues. The germline CDR1 and CDR2 sequences are SSHAT and FNYEAQ (reference sequence). Drawing the rest from reference TRBV7-7 and TRBJ2-5, the complete variable domain is GAGVSQSPRYKVTKRGQDVTLRCDPISSHATLYWYQQALGQGPEFLTYFNYEAQPDKSGLPSDRFSAERPEGSISTLTIQRTEQRDSAMYRCASSLATGGEETQYFGPGTRLLVL.

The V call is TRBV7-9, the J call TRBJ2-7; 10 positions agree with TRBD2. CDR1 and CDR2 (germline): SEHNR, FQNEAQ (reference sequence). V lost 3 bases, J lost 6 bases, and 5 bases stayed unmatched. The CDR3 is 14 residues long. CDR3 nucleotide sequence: TGTGCCAGCAGCTTTCCGGTAGCGGGAGGCGAGCAGTACTTC. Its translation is CASSFPVAGGEQYF.